One and the same sample provided the 23 T cell receptor beta chains below, sequenced in a study of T cell responses to AZD1222 COVID-19 vaccine (dated by TCRdb to the early 2020s). The time point tag for this specimen amounts to: baseline before first vaccination. The method was the immunoSEQ multiplex PCR assay. Sourced from immuneACCESS, this table was stored by TCRdb with only in-frame sequences that have V and J called. A share of the clones is absent; for the studies checked, an unresolved V gene accounts for under half, and the remainder has no known explanation. This sample is represented by over 150,000 clones; around 90% of them were singletons. About 2.8% of the sample rests with the top ten. The sample in question was peripheral blood, obtained on day 0 of AZD1222 vaccination. Source of these receptors: an adult in good health.

This clone was seen once. This sequence joins TRBV3-1 (or the pseudogene TRBV3-2) and TRBJ2-1; 10 bases line up with TRBD2. Trimming took 1 base from V and 6 from J; bases not matched to a gene: 9. The germline V gene encodes CDR1 LGHDT and CDR2 YNNKEL (reference sequence). The CDR3 runs to 17 residues. CDR3 in amino acids: CASSQGGAGGPGNEQFF. As DNA, the CDR3 is TGTGCCAGCAGCCAAGGGGGAGCGGGAGGGCCGGGCAATGAGCAGTTCTTC.

The chain links TRBV9 to TRBJ2-1; 11 nucleotides match TRBD2. In germline, CDR1 is SGDLS, CDR2 YYNGEE. V lost 4 bases and J lost 0; bases outside the gene matches: 9. CDR3 length equals 18 residues. The CDR3 loop is CASSRGTSGKSSYNEQFF. CDR3 DNA sequence: TGTGCCAGCAGCCGTGGGACTAGCGGTAAAAGCTCCTACAATGAGCAGTTCTTC.

This chain links TRBV27 with TRBJ1-1; no clear D gene. Germline V gives CDR1 MNHEY, CDR2 SMNVEV (reference sequence). Trimming pared 0 bases from V and 5 bases from J, leaving 7 bases between. This CDR3 has 13 residues. The CDR3 region is CASSLSGYTEAFF. The CDR3 DNA reads TGTGCCAGCAGTTTATCGGGGTATACTGAAGCTTTCTTT.

The chain combines TRBV3-1 (or the pseudogene TRBV3-2) with TRBJ1-5, with a tentative D call TRBD1 (5 bases). Germline V gives CDR1 LGHDT, CDR2 YNNKEL (reference sequence). V gave up 1 base and J gave up 7 bases, with 17 bases separating them. This CDR3 region has 16 residues. Here the CDR3 DNA reads TGTGCCAGCAGCCAAGGGGCTACAGGTAGCAGACAGCCCCAGCATTTT. Translation gives CASSQGATGSRQPQHF.

This clone appeared a few times. The rearrangement uses TRBV19 and TRBJ2-7; no clear D. Germline V gene data show CDR1 as LNHDA and CDR2 as SQIVND (reference sequence). The V gene lost 6 bases and the J gene lost 4 bases, with 16 bases spanning the gap. There are 14 residues in the CDR3. Here the CDR3 reads CASRQFGSQYEQYF. The CDR3 DNA follows: TGTGCCAGTAGACAGTTCGGCAGTCAATACGAGCAGTACTTC.

The chain couples TRBV28 to TRBJ2-1, with 8 nucleotides matching TRBD2. V lost 6 bases to trimming and J lost 9 bases; unmatched junction nucleotides: 10. Germline-derived CDR1 and CDR2 are MDHEN and SYDVKM. This CDR3 contains 14 residues. In nucleotides, the CDR3 is TGTGCCAGCAGCTCCCCGAGCGGGAGCGGTGAGCAGTTCTTC. It encodes CASSSPSGSGEQFF.

The chain recombines TRBV10-3 with TRBJ2-7, with 11 bases identical to TRBD1. V lost 1 base to trimming and J lost 5 bases; unmatched junction nucleotides: 4. The CDR3 totals 15 residues. In germline, CDR1 is ENHRY, CDR2 SYGVKD. CDR3 in DNA: TGTGCCATCAGTGAGTTTTCGGGACAGGGGGACGAGCAGTACTTC. Protein: CAISEFSGQGDEQYF.

The chain is built from TRBV27 and TRBJ1-5; 10 nucleotides align to TRBD1. CDR1 MNHEY and CDR2 SMNVEV come from the germline V gene (reference sequence). Trimming took 4 bases from V and 5 from J; bases not matched to a gene: 2. This CDR3 region has 14 residues. In DNA form, the CDR3 reads TGTGCCAGCAGTTCAGGACAGGGGGATCAGCCCCAGCATTTT. It specifies CASSSGQGDQPQHF.

The rearrangement uses TRBV6-6 and TRBJ1-4, with a weak D call TRBD1 (5 bases). The CDR3 consists of 17 residues. Trimming shortened V by 5 bases and J by 8 bases, and 24 bases separated the two germline ends. Germline loops: CDR1 MNHNY, CDR2 SVGAGI (reference sequence). Here the CDR3 reads CASSPPQWAGKKEKLFF. The DNA of the CDR3 is TGTGCCAGCAGTCCCCCCCAGTGGGCAGGGAAAAAAGAAAAACTGTTTTTT.

This clone has more than one count but fewer than ten. CDR3 coding DNA: TGTGCCAGCAGCCGGCGCGGGGGAAGCTCCTACGAGCAGTACTTC. This translates into CASSRRGGSSYEQYF. The chain recombines TRBV5-4 with TRBJ2-7, with TRBD2 identical over 7 bases. The CDR3 length is 15 residues. The junction had 7 bases not matched to a gene; V was cut back by 4 bases and J by 0 bases. Looked up from germline, CDR1 is SGHNT and CDR2 is YYREEE (reference sequence).

The table lists this clone with a few counts. CDR3 loop: CASKGQGFYGYTF. The CDR3 nucleotides are TGTGCCAGCAAGGGACAGGGGTTCTATGGCTACACCTTC. The chain carries TRBV2 and TRBJ1-2; 10 bases align to TRBD1. Germline V gene lookup returns CDR1 SNHLY and CDR2 FYNNEI. Germline trimming cut 7 bases from V and 4 bases from J; bases unmatched to any gene: 3. The CDR3 totals 13 residues.

The chain is built from TRBV28 and TRBJ1-1; a weak D match, TRBD1 (6 bases). From germline, CDR1 is MDHEN and CDR2 SYDVKM. This CDR3 region has 14 residues. Trimming stripped 11 bases from V and 5 bases from J, with 21 bases between. CDR3 residues: CAGRPGGGWTEAFF. In DNA, the CDR3 is TGTGCCGGTCGACCGGGGGGCGGGTGGACTGAAGCTTTCTTT.

The chain links TRBV3-1 (or the pseudogene TRBV3-2) to TRBJ2-5, with 7 nucleotides matching TRBD1. This CDR3 contains 16 residues. Losses at the gene ends were 0 bases for V and 2 bases for J; bases not matched to a gene: 6. CDR1 LGHDT and CDR2 YNNKEL come from the germline V gene (reference sequence). This chain's CDR3 is CASSQDSGQIQETQYF. The CDR3 DNA reads TGTGCCAGCAGCCAAGACTCGGGACAGATACAAGAGACCCAGTACTTC.

The CDR3, as DNA: TGTGCCAGCAGCCTGGACAGGGGGATCAGCGAGCAGTACTTC. Translating it yields CASSLDRGISEQYF. V is TRBV4-2 and J is TRBJ2-7; 10 bases match TRBD1. The V and J ends lost 4 bases and 6 bases, in that order; junction bases with no gene match: 6. Germline CDR1 and CDR2: LGHNA and YNFKEQ. This CDR3 comprises 14 residues.

The chain joins TRBV4-1 to TRBJ1-6; TRBD1 aligns across 7 bases. This CDR3 is 17 amino acids long. The V and J ends lost 1 base and 9 bases, in that order; junction bases with no gene match: 12. CDR1 is MGHRA, CDR2 YSYEKL, per germline. CDR3 sequence reads: CASSQVQGRQGGSPLHF. CDR3 DNA sequence: TGCGCCAGCAGCCAAGTACAGGGTCGACAGGGTGGTTCACCCCTCCACTTT.

The chain has TRBV7-3 and TRBJ2-5; TRBD1 might be the D (6 bases). This CDR3 is built from 14 residues. The V gene's germline CDR1 is SGHTA and CDR2 FQGTGA. The V gene lost 4 bases and the J gene lost 7 bases, with 16 bases spanning the gap. The chain's CDR3 is CASSSDPQGRTQYF. CDR3 sequence (DNA): TGTGCCAGCAGCTCAGACCCACAGGGCAGGACCCAGTACTTC.

The sample holds a few counts of this clone. The chain recombines TRBV2 with TRBJ2-5, with a weak D call TRBD2 (7 bases). V lost 5 bases and J 4 bases, leaving 14 bases between the germline ends. Per the germline V gene, CDR1 is SNHLY and CDR2 is FYNNEI. CDR3 length equals 14 residues. In DNA, the CDR3 is TGTGCCAGCAGTTTCCAGGGAGGGGGAGAGACCCAGTACTTC. As protein: CASSFQGGGETQYF.

The rearrangement uses TRBV19 and TRBJ2-1; 11 nucleotides agree with TRBD2. The ends lost 3 bases at V and 5 bases at J; junction bases unmatched: 6. The CDR3 spans 16 residues. Germline V gene lookup returns CDR1 LNHDA and CDR2 SQIVND (reference sequence). In DNA form, the CDR3 reads TGTGCCAGTAGTATCCGGACTAGCGGGCGCCACAATGAGCAGTTCTTC. Amino acid sequence: CASSIRTSGRHNEQFF. Full variable domain (missing parts from reference TRBV19 and TRBJ2-1): DGGITQSPKYLFRKEGQNVTLSCEQNLNHDAMYWYRQDPGQGLRLIYYSQIVNDFQKGDIAEGYSVSREKKESFPLTVTSAQKNPTAFYLCASSIRTSGRHNEQFFGPGTRLTVL.

The V call is TRBV6-6, the J call TRBJ2-5; no firm D call. Trimming pared 5 bases from V and 4 bases from J, leaving 8 bases between. Looked up from germline, CDR1 is MNHNY and CDR2 is SVGAGI (reference sequence). The CDR3 sequence is 12 residues long. The CDR3 sequence: CASSPRRETQYF. As DNA, the CDR3 is TGTGCCAGCAGTCCACGCAGAGAGACCCAGTACTTC.

The chain combines TRBV27 with TRBJ2-1; TRBD2 might be the D (5 bases). The CDR3 has 15 residues. The V gene lost 6 bases and the J gene lost 6 bases, with 18 bases spanning the gap. The germline CDR1 and CDR2 sequences are MNHEY and SMNVEV (reference sequence). CDR3 protein: CASSSLDFIPNEQFF. CDR3 nucleotide sequence: TGTGCCAGCAGCTCCTTGGACTTTATCCCCAATGAGCAGTTCTTC.

The genes are TRBV9 and TRBJ1-1; D ambiguous. Trimming stripped 0 bases from V and 8 bases from J, with 11 bases between. CDR1 is SGDLS and CDR2 is YYNGEE in the germline V gene. CDR3 length equals 13 residues. The CDR3 bases are TGTGCCAGCAGCGTAGATCTCCCCTTAGAAGCTTTCTTT. It encodes CASSVDLPLEAFF.

The chain joins TRBV28 to TRBJ1-2, with TRBD1 matching over 9 bases. The CDR3 is 14 amino acids. Germline CDR1 MDHEN, CDR2 SYDVKM. With V trimmed by 6 bases and J by 4 bases, 6 bases remained unmatched. Written as DNA, the CDR3 is TGTGCCAGCAGCCCCGGACAGGGGCGCTATGGCTACACCTTC. It yields the protein CASSPGQGRYGYTF.

About this clone itself: At one end the junction does not follow the germline gene, possibly because of a read error. The chain carries TRBV6-5 and TRBJ2-7; 11 positions match TRBD2. This CDR3 comprises 16 residues. From germline, CDR1 is MNHEY and CDR2 SVGAGI. The CDR3 loop reads CASSYSGTSGSYEQYF. CDR3 sequence (DNA): TGTGCCAGCAGCTACTCCGGGACTAGCGGCTCCTACGAGCAGTACTTC.